Listed below are T cell receptor beta chains from one sample, sequenced in a study. TCRdb re-derived calls from the 5' RACE reads in MiXCR, one entry per CDR3 protein. Here the sample spans 13,000 or so distinct CDR3 sequences, more than 20% being singletons. Sequences were obtained from naive CD4+ T cells sorted from blood. The origin of the receptors is a female donor with breast cancer. Both conserved end residues are part of each CDR3. The D gene is left open where the match is weak. Only some rows state a clone size, as once, few, many or a class for expanded clones.

few - TRBJ2-1 TRBV7-8 CASHLQGLLGHNEQFF TGTGCCAGCCATTTACAGGGCTTACTTGGCCACAATGAGCAGTTCTTC
- - TRBJ1-2 TRBV12-3/TRBV12-4 CANNKLGLVNCGYTF TGTGCCAACAACAAATTAGGATTAGTTAACTGCGGCTACACCTTC
- - TRBJ2-7 TRBV5-1 CASSLEGGREQYF TGCGCCAGCAGCTTAGAGGGAGGAAGGGAGCAGTACTTC
many - TRBJ1-1 TRBV5-1 CASSLVETEAFF TGCGCCAGCAGCTTGGTCGAGACTGAAGCTTTCTTT
few - TRBJ1-5 TRBV12-3/TRBV12-4 CASSTTLSGGNQPQHF TGTGCCAGCAGCACTACACTATCCGGTGGCAATCAGCCCCAGCATTTT
many - TRBJ1-1 TRBV5-6 CASSFRIGNTEAFF TGTGCCAGCAGTTTTCGAATTGGGAACACTGAAGCTTTCTTT
- TRBD2 TRBJ2-1 TRBV10-2 CASREGPGTSGIDF TGCGCCAGCAGGGAGGGACCCGGGACTAGCGGGATTGACTTC
many TRBD2 TRBJ2-5 TRBV12-3/TRBV12-4 CASSRGTTPETQYF TGTGCCAGCAGCCGCGGGACTACCCCAGAGACCCAGTACTTC
medium-sized - TRBJ1-2 TRBV7-9 CASSLVFRGRSGGYTF TGTGCCAGCAGCTTAGTCTTCCGGGGGCGATCGGGTGGCTACACCTTC
- TRBD2 TRBJ2-7 TRBV20-1 CSARGRTSGSPTYEQYF TGCAGTGCTAGGGGGCGGACTAGCGGGAGTCCCACCTACGAGCAGTACTTC
- TRBD2 TRBJ2-3 TRBV7-2 CASSVNGRWGTDTQYF TGTGCCAGCAGCGTTAACGGGAGGTGGGGAACAGATACACAGTATTTT
few - TRBJ2-5 TRBV5-1 CVSSLGDRQETQYF TGCGTCAGCAGCTTGGGAGACAGGCAAGAGACCCAGTACTTC
medium-sized TRBD2 TRBJ2-1 TRBV4-1 CASSQDLLAGPSYNEQFF TGCGCCAGCAGCCAAGATTTACTAGCGGGACCATCCTACAATGAGCAGTTCTTC
many TRBD1 TRBJ1-6 TRBV6-5 CASSRLGQGDSPLHF TGTGCCAGCAGCCGACTCGGACAGGGGGATTCACCCCTCCACTTT
medium-sized - TRBJ1-5 TRBV20-1 CSARRAGNQPQHF TGCAGTGCTAGAAGGGCAGGCAATCAGCCCCAGCATTTT
medium-sized TRBD1 TRBJ2-7 TRBV18 CASSEDRGVDEQYF TGTGCCAGCTCAGAGGACAGGGGCGTGGACGAGCAGTACTTC
few TRBD1 TRBJ1-4 TRBV7-9 CATTTTGGDEKLFF TGTGCCACAACGACCACAGGGGGCGATGAAAAACTGTTTTTT
- TRBD1 TRBJ1-2 TRBV6-5 CASSYSGQGRGYTF TGTGCCAGCAGTTACTCCGGACAGGGACGAGGCTACACCTTC
medium-sized - TRBJ2-1 TRBV11-2 CASSLGGSRPSYNEQFF TGTGCCAGCAGCTTAGGGGGCTCCCGACCCTCCTACAATGAGCAGTTCTTC
- - TRBJ1-1 TRBV29-1 CSVRQLPGVDNEALF TGCAGCGTTCGGCAGCTACCCGGGGTGGACAATGAAGCTCTCTTT
medium-sized - TRBJ2-3 TRBV6-5 CASRVKDTDTQYF TGTGCCAGCAGGGTCAAGGACACAGATACGCAGTATTTT
few TRBD1 TRBJ1-1 TRBV9 CASSVGQGGTEAFF TGTGCCAGCAGCGTGGGACAGGGAGGCACTGAAGCTTTCTTT